Following are 27 T cell receptor beta chains from one sample sequenced in a study of cytotoxic CD8 clonotypes in ibrutinib-treated CLL. Method: immunoSEQ multiplex PCR; TCRdb's copy keeps in-frame clones and lacks some. The table has some 200,000 clones, roughly 79% seen once. The starting material was PBMCs, obtained after 12 months of ibrutinib treatment. These receptors all stem from a human donor with chronic lymphocytic leukemia.

The rearrangement uses TRBV6-5 and TRBJ2-3, with D tentatively TRBD2 (5 bases). V was pared by 1 base and J by 6 bases, with 8 bases between. The CDR3 consists of 13 residues. CDR1 and CDR2 (germline): MNHEY, SVGAGI. CDR3 sequence (DNA): TGTGCCAGCAGTTACTTCAGCGGTGATACGCAGTATTTT. This gives the protein CASSYFSGDTQYF.

The chain couples TRBV6-6 to TRBJ1-1, with unresolved D. V was trimmed by 0 bases and J by 2 bases, leaving 4 bases between them. Germline loops: CDR1 MNHNY, CDR2 SVGAGI (reference sequence). The CDR3 spans 13 residues. The CDR3 reads CASSYSSNTEAFF. The CDR3 DNA reads TGTGCCAGCAGTTACTCCTCTAACACTGAAGCTTTCTTT.

The V call is TRBV10-3, the J call TRBJ1-1; 7 bases align to TRBD1. CDR1 and CDR2 (germline): ENHRY, SYGVKD. The CDR3 spans 13 residues. The trim removed 8 bases at V and 7 bases at J, leaving 10 bases unmatched. CDR3 region: CAIRDSPTYEAFF. DNA for the CDR3: TGTGCCATCCGGGACAGTCCCACCTATGAAGCTTTCTTT.

The gene calls are TRBV27 and TRBJ2-1; D not certain. The length of the CDR3 is 16 residues. The V and J ends lost 3 bases and 0 bases respectively, with 12 bases between them. Germline CDR1 reads MNHEY; CDR2 reads SMNVEV (reference sequence). DNA of the CDR3: TGTGCCAGCAGTTTTGACACGTCGAGCTCCTACAATGAGCAGTTCTTC. Translation gives CASSFDTSSSYNEQFF.

The genes are TRBV19 and TRBJ2-7, with D maybe TRBD2 (5 bases). Trimming removed 5 bases at V and 7 bases at J, with 15 bases between. CDR1 and CDR2 from the germline V gene are LNHDA and SQIVND (reference sequence). CDR3 length: 13 residues. The CDR3 is CASSRPTTGEQYF. The CDR3 DNA reads as TGTGCCAGTAGTCGGCCAACAACGGGGGAGCAGTACTTC.

The V call is TRBV18, the J call TRBJ2-7, with 9 bases lining up with TRBD1. The germline gives CDR1 KGHSH, CDR2 LQKENI. Losses at the gene ends were 0 bases for V and 5 bases for J; bases not matched to a gene: 8. This CDR3 has 16 amino acids. CDR3 nucleotides: TGTGCCAGCTCACCACCGAGGGACAGGGTAGGGAACGAGCAGTACTTC. It specifies CASSPPRDRVGNEQYF.

This clone was detected only a few times. The chain couples TRBV10-2 to TRBJ2-2; the D is unclear. The CDR3 is 13 residues long. The germline V gene has CDR1 WSHSY and CDR2 SAAADI. Trimming removed 0 bases from V and 3 bases from J, with 2 bases in between. As DNA, the CDR3 is TGCGCCAGCAGTGAGTCGTACACCGGGGAGCTGTTTTTT. The encoded protein is CASSESYTGELFF.

This chain links TRBV27 with TRBJ2-3; TRBD2 might be the D (6 bases). The CDR3 consists of 14 residues. Trimming took 8 bases from V and 3 from J, leaving 15 bases between them. Germline-derived CDR1 and CDR2 are MNHEY and SMNVEV (reference sequence). The CDR3 nucleotides are TGTGCCAGCGGGGTGGGGGGAAGGACAGATACGCAGTATTTT. This translates into CASGVGGRTDTQYF.

V and J are TRBV11-2 and TRBJ2-1; 7 bases align to TRBD1. Germline V CDR1 and CDR2: SGHAT, FQNNGV. The CDR3 is 15 residues long. V was clipped by 0 bases and J by 2 bases; unmatched bases: 1. DNA for the CDR3: TGTGCCAGCAGCTTAGACAGGGGGACCTACAATGAGCAGTTCTTC. It is translated as CASSLDRGTYNEQFF.

V and J are TRBV5-6 and TRBJ2-5, with D unresolved. Looked up from germline, CDR1 is SGHDT and CDR2 is YYEEEE. Between the trimmed V and J ends, which lost 4 bases and 2 bases, there was a span of 9 bases. The CDR3 extends over 13 amino acids. Here the CDR3 DNA reads TGTGCCAGCAGCCGGCCATCACAAGAGACCCAGTACTTC. Its protein product is CASSRPSQETQYF.

Here the CDR3 reads CASSVDGGDGNTIYF. CDR3 nucleotide sequence: TGTGCCAGCAGCGTTGACGGGGGGGATGGAAACACCATATATTTT. The chain is built from TRBV9 and TRBJ1-3, with D possibly matching TRBD1 (5 bases). This CDR3 comprises 15 residues. Trimming left V 2 bases short and J 3 bases short, with 12 bases between. The germline V gene encodes CDR1 SGDLS and CDR2 YYNGEE.

The CDR3 DNA is TGTGCCAGCAGCCCGGGACAAAAGTATGGCTACACCTTC. This codes for CASSPGQKYGYTF. The chain combines TRBV14 with TRBJ1-2, with D tentatively TRBD1 (6 bases). The V end lost 4 bases, the J end lost 5 bases, and 11 bases lay between the germline ends. This CDR3 is built from 13 residues. CDR1 is SGHDN, CDR2 FVKESK, per germline.

V gene TRBV6-5 combines with J gene TRBJ1-2; 8 positions agree with TRBD1. J lost 5 bases, V lost 7 bases, and 6 bases had no gene match. CDR3 length: 13 amino acids. The germline V gene has CDR1 MNHEY and CDR2 SVGAGI. CDR3 DNA: TGTGCCAGCATTCTTCAGGGGGCTTATGGCTACACCTTC. It encodes CASILQGAYGYTF.

The rearrangement uses TRBV19 and TRBJ2-7; 7 bases fit TRBD2. Germline CDR1 and CDR2: LNHDA and SQIVND (reference sequence). The length of the CDR3 is 14 residues. The V segment lost 5 bases and the J segment 1 base; nucleotides outside the gene matches: 5. The CDR3 nucleotides read TGTGCCAGTAGTGGGTCTAGCGGATCCTACGAGCAGTACTTC. It encodes CASSGSSGSYEQYF. The entire variable domain, with the rest obtained from reference TRBV19 and TRBJ2-7, is as follows: DGGITQSPKYLFRKEGQNVTLSCEQNLNHDAMYWYRQDPGQGLRLIYYSQIVNDFQKGDIAEGYSVSREKKESFPLTVTSAQKNPTAFYLCASSGSSGSYEQYFGPGTRLTVT.

The chain uses TRBV10-1 and TRBJ2-7, with 13 bases aligning to TRBD2. The CDR3 has 15 residues. Germline CDR1 reads WNHNN; CDR2 reads SYGVQD (reference sequence). With 4 bases clipped from V and 4 bases from J, the junction kept 4 bases outside the gene matches. CDR3: CASSGGLAGPYEQYF. CDR3 DNA sequence: TGCGCCAGCAGTGGGGGACTAGCGGGACCGTACGAGCAGTACTTC.

The chain carries TRBV2 and TRBJ2-1; 11 positions match TRBD1. Germline V gives CDR1 SNHLY, CDR2 FYNNEI. The CDR3 has 13 amino acids. V gave up 6 bases and J gave up 7 bases; unmatched junction bases: 2. CDR3 residues: CASRDRGPNEQFF. CDR3 bases: TGTGCCAGCAGGGACAGGGGGCCGAATGAGCAGTTCTTC.

The chain couples TRBV6-1 to TRBJ2-1; 7 bases line up with TRBD2. This CDR3 has 15 residues. Germline V CDR1 and CDR2: MNHNS, SASEGT. V trimming: 2 bases; J trimming: 0 bases; junction bases outside the gene matches: 1. DNA of the CDR3: TGTGCCAGCAGTGAAACGGGGGGCTCCTACAATGAGCAGTTCTTC. Encoded protein: CASSETGGSYNEQFF.

The gene calls are TRBV5-4 and TRBJ2-1; 9 bases line up with TRBD1. The CDR3 runs 15 residues. The V gene's germline CDR1 is SGHNT and CDR2 YYREEE (reference sequence). The ends lost 4 bases at V and 7 bases at J; junction bases unmatched: 9. CDR3 DNA sequence: TGTGCCAGCAGCCAGGTGGGACAGGGAGTAAATGAGCAGTTCTTC. Translation gives CASSQVGQGVNEQFF. Looking up the rest from reference TRBV5-4 and TRBJ2-1 gives the full variable domain: ETGVTQSPTHLIKTRGQQVTLRCSSQSGHNTVSWYQQALGQGPQFIFQYYREEENGRGNFPPRFSGLQFPNYSSELNVNALELDDSALYLCASSQVGQGVNEQFFGPGTRLTVL.

The rearrangement links TRBV28 to TRBJ1-1; no reliable D call. CDR1 and CDR2 (germline): MDHEN, SYDVKM. CDR3 length equals 12 residues. The V and J ends lost 8 bases and 1 base respectively, with 8 bases between them. The CDR3 DNA follows: TGTGCCAGCGCCACATGGAACACTGAAGCTTTCTTT. Translating it yields CASATWNTEAFF. The full variable domain, with the rest looked up from reference TRBV28 and TRBJ1-1, is DVKVTQSSRYLVKRTGEKVFLECVQDMDHENMFWYRQDPGLGLRLIYFSYDVKMKEKGDIPEGYSVSREKKERFSLILESASTNQTSMYLCASATWNTEAFFGQGTRLTVV.

The rearrangement joins TRBV11-2 to TRBJ2-2; tentatively, D is TRBD1 or TRBD2 (5 bases each). Germline V gives CDR1 SGHAT, CDR2 FQNNGV. V was clipped by 5 bases and J by 0 bases, with 13 bases between them. This CDR3 region has 16 residues. CDR3 residues: CASSPLGASNTGELFF. The DNA of the CDR3 is TGTGCCAGCAGCCCCCTCGGGGCCTCGAACACCGGGGAGCTGTTTTTT.

The J gene is TRBJ1-5, the V gene TRBV4-1; D remains ambiguous. CDR3 length: 14 amino acids. Germline V CDR1 and CDR2: MGHRA, YSYEKL. Trimming pared 4 bases from V and 9 bases from J, leaving 16 bases between. Written as DNA, the CDR3 is TGCGCCAGCAGCCCTTCTGACCCGACCCGGCCCCAGCATTTT. This sequence encodes CASSPSDPTRPQHF.

This clone was picked up many times. The rearrangement links TRBV10-3 to TRBJ2-2; 16 bases agree with TRBD2. V lost 7 bases and J lost 7; bases outside the gene matches: 9. CDR1 is ENHRY, CDR2 SYGVKD, per germline. CDR3 length equals 17 residues. CDR3 sequence reads: CAITGTSGGATVGELFF. CDR3 DNA: TGTGCCATCACCGGGACTAGCGGGGGGGCCACGGTCGGGGAGCTGTTTTTT.

This chain joins TRBV4-1 and TRBJ2-5; 7 nucleotides agree with TRBD2. Trimming at V came to 1 base and at J to 4 bases, leaving 9 bases not matched to a gene. This CDR3 contains 16 residues. Germline V CDR1 and CDR2: MGHRA, YSYEKL. CDR3 coding DNA: TGCGCCAGCAGCCAAGTCTCGCGGGAGTGGGTAGAGACCCAGTACTTC. As protein: CASSQVSREWVETQYF.

J is TRBJ2-5 and V is TRBV29-1; D possibly corresponds to TRBD1 (6 bases). Germline-derived CDR1 and CDR2 are SQVTM and ANQGSEA. Trimming shortened V by 4 bases and J by 3 bases, and 9 bases separated the two germline ends. The CDR3 is made up of 12 amino acids. CDR3 region: CSVGGLKETQYF. The CDR3 nucleotides are TGCAGCGTTGGGGGGCTCAAAGAGACCCAGTACTTC.

V usage is TRBV2 and J usage is TRBJ2-7; tentatively, D is TRBD1 or TRBD2 (6 bases each). The CDR3 totals 12 residues. In germline, CDR1 is SNHLY, CDR2 FYNNEI. With 6 bases removed from V and 6 bases from J, the gap between germline ends came to 12 bases. DNA for the CDR3: TGTGCCAGCAGCTGGGGGGCAGGCGAGCAGTACTTC. Translation: CASSWGAGEQYF.

The V gene is TRBV30, the J gene TRBJ2-1, with D possibly being TRBD1 (5 bases). From germline, CDR1 is GTSNPN and CDR2 SVGIG (reference sequence). This CDR3 contains 14 residues. Trimming removed 5 bases from V and 2 bases from J, with 13 bases in between. This chain's CDR3 is CAWGQGAAYNEQFF. Written as DNA, the CDR3 is TGTGCCTGGGGTCAGGGCGCAGCCTACAATGAGCAGTTCTTC.

The chain has TRBV10-2 and TRBJ2-2, with unresolved D. The length of the CDR3 is 10 residues. V lost 10 bases and J lost 5, with 5 bases in between. Germline CDR1 is WSHSY and CDR2 is SAAADI. The CDR3 sequence is CATSTGELFF. CDR3 in DNA: TGCGCCACCTCAACCGGGGAGCTGTTTTTT.